Listed below are T cell receptor beta chains from one sample, sequenced in a study of Ad26.COV2.S vaccination and SARS-CoV-2 variants. Data came from immunoSEQ multiplex PCR; TCRdb stores just in-frame clones and leaves some out. Of hundreds of thousands of clones detected, 80% to 95% appear once; the ten largest clones hold 10% to 15%. This specimen consisted of peripheral blood, obtained in a trial of Ad26.COV2.S vaccine versus placebo. These receptors all stem from a person between 18 and 60 years old who received the Ad26.COV2.S COVID-19 vaccine or a placebo. Each CDR3 is given with its conserved first and last residue. Fields, in order: J gene, D gene, clone size, V gene, CDR3 DNA, CDR3 protein. A D gene is named only where the DNA matches it firmly. Size is stated for part of the rows, as once, few or many counts, or as a class when the clone is expanded.

TRBJ1-5 | NA | NA | TRBV12-3/TRBV12-4 | TGTGCCAGCAGTTTTGGGGTTGGCCAGCCCCAGCATTTT | CASSFGVGQPQHF
TRBJ2-1 | TRBD2 | NA | TRBV2 | TGTGCCAGCAGTGATGGGGGGCCGGGACTAGCGGTTTACAATGAGCAGTTCTTC | CASSDGGPGLAVYNEQFF
TRBJ2-1 | TRBD2 | once | TRBV5-1 | TGCGCCAGCAGCGCGCGACTAGCGGGTTACAATGAGCAGTTCTTC | CASSARLAGYNEQFF
TRBJ2-3 | NA | NA | TRBV4-3 | TGCGCCAGCAGCCAAGCACCCGGGATTTCAAACCCCACAGATACGCAGTATTTT | CASSQAPGISNPTDTQYF
TRBJ1-3 | TRBD1 | NA | TRBV7-2 | TGTGCCAGCAGCTTAAGAGGACAGGAGCCCTTTGGAAACACCATATATTTT | CASSLRGQEPFGNTIYF
TRBJ2-3 | TRBD2 | NA | TRBV10-1 | TGCGCCAGCAGTGAATCCGGGATGGGACTAGGATCATCCACAGATACGCAGTATTTT | CASSESGMGLGSSTDTQYF
TRBJ2-7 | TRBD2 | NA | TRBV7-9 | TGTGCCAGCAGCGGGGAGACTAGCGGGACTACCTACGAGCAGTACTTC | CASSGETSGTTYEQYF
TRBJ2-3 | TRBD1 | NA | TRBV10-1 | TGCGCCAGCAGTGAGTATGGGACAGGGAGCACAGATACGCAGTATTTT | CASSEYGTGSTDTQYF
TRBJ2-2 | NA | NA | TRBV7-9 | TGTGCCAGCAGCTTAGCGGTCGGGGGAAACCTGAACACCGGGGAGCTGTTTTTT | CASSLAVGGNLNTGELFF
TRBJ1-5 | TRBD1 | few | TRBV7-9 | TGTGCCAGCAGCCCCCTGGACAGGGGAGCTGTGCAGCCCCAGCATTTT | CASSPLDRGAVQPQHF
TRBJ2-7 | NA | NA | TRBV20-1 | TGCAGTGCTAGATTTGGGTCGGAGCAGTACTTC | CSARFGSEQYF
TRBJ2-1 | TRBD2 | NA | TRBV5-1 | TGCGCCAGCAGCCGCACCACTAGCGGGTCAAATGAGCAGTTCTTC | CASSRTTSGSNEQFF
TRBJ2-7 | TRBD1 | NA | TRBV13 | TGTGCCAGCAGCGCTATTAGGACAGGTGCCTACGAGCAGTACTTC | CASSAIRTGAYEQYF
TRBJ2-5 | TRBD1 | NA | TRBV7-9 | TGTGCCAGCAGCCCACGGACAGGGAGTATTGGGGACCAAGAGACCCAGTACTTC | CASSPRTGSIGDQETQYF
TRBJ2-7 | TRBD1 | NA | TRBV5-5 | TGTGCCAGCAGCTTAGGGGACAGCTCCTACGAGCAGTACTTC | CASSLGDSSYEQYF
TRBJ2-7 | NA | NA | TRBV27 | TGTGCCAGCAGTTCGTTAGCGGACGAGCAGTACTTC | CASSSLADEQYF
TRBJ2-2 | TRBD1 | NA | TRBV19 | TGTGCCAGTGGGACAGACCCTAACACCGGGGAGCTGTTTTTT | CASGTDPNTGELFF
TRBJ2-7 | TRBD2 | NA | TRBV27 | TGTGCCAGCAGCCGGACTAGCGGGATTAACGACGAGCAGTACTTC | CASSRTSGINDEQYF
TRBJ1-1 | TRBD1 | NA | TRBV4-3 | TGCGCCAGCAGCCCCGGGACAGGGGACACTGAAGCTTTCTTT | CASSPGTGDTEAFF
TRBJ2-1 | NA | NA | TRBV10-3 | TGTGCCATCAGTGAGTCCCCCTACAATGAGCAGTTCTTC | CAISESPYNEQFF
TRBJ1-1 | NA | NA | TRBV5-4 | TGTGCCAGCAGAGGGGGGACTGAAGCTTTCTTT | CASRGGTEAFF
TRBJ2-1 | TRBD2 | NA | TRBV5-1 | TGCGCCAGCAGCGTTGGGTACGAGACGGGACTAGCGGGACCTAGCTCCTACAATGAGCAGTTCTTC | CASSVGYETGLAGPSSYNEQFF
TRBJ1-1 | TRBD1 | once | TRBV19 | TGTGCCAGTAGTGCCGCGGGACAGGAGCGGACTGAAGCTTTCTTT | CASSAAGQERTEAFF
TRBJ2-5 | NA | NA | TRBV19 | TGTGCCAGTAGGAGGAGTAGCGAGGGTCGGGAGACCCAGTACTTC | CASRRSSEGRETQYF
TRBJ2-1 | NA | NA | TRBV12-3/TRBV12-4 | TGTGCCAGCAGTTCCGGAAGGAATGAGCAGTTCTTC | CASSSGRNEQFF
TRBJ2-3 | TRBD1 | NA | TRBV5-4 | TGTGCCAGCAGCTTCGACAGGGCCACAGATACGCAGTATTTT | CASSFDRATDTQYF
TRBJ2-5 | NA | NA | TRBV6-2/TRBV6-3 | TGTGCCAGCAGTTACTTATCCATGAGACATGGAAAAGAGACCCAGTACTTC | CASSYLSMRHGKETQYF
TRBJ2-2 | NA | NA | TRBV28 | TGTGCCAGCAGTTTACAGGGGGAGGCCGGGGAGCTGTTTTTT | CASSLQGEAGELFF
TRBJ2-7 | TRBD1 | NA | TRBV15 | TGTGCCACCAGCAGAGATTCAGGGGGCTCCTACGAGCAGTACTTC | CATSRDSGGSYEQYF
TRBJ2-4 | TRBD2 | NA | TRBV7-9 | TGTGCCAGCGCCTTAGAATGGGAGCGGGGCAAAAACATTCAGTACTTC | CASALEWERGKNIQYF
TRBJ2-5 | TRBD2 | NA | TRBV28 | TGTGCCAGCAGTTTTTCGGGGGGTGAGACCCAGTACTTC | CASSFSGGETQYF
TRBJ2-5 | NA | NA | TRBV7-2 | TGTGCCAGCAGCGACCCGCGGCCCCGTGGAGAGACCCAGTACTTC | CASSDPRPRGETQYF
TRBJ2-1 | NA | NA | TRBV28 | TGTGCCAGCAGTTTAGTGGATGAGCAGTTCTTC | CASSLVDEQFF
TRBJ1-4 | TRBD1 | NA | TRBV18 | TGTGCCAGCTCACCGGGACAGGGGGCCTATAATGAAAAACTGTTTTTT | CASSPGQGAYNEKLFF
TRBJ2-7 | NA | NA | TRBV11-2 | TGTGCCAGCAGCAGTATACAGGGATCTGGCCACGAGCAGTACTTC | CASSSIQGSGHEQYF
TRBJ2-7 | NA | NA | TRBV6-5 | TGTGCCAGCATGGGGATGGCTTTTGGGGAGCAGTACTTC | CASMGMAFGEQYF
TRBJ2-3 | NA | once | TRBV30 | TGTGCCTTGTCCCGCGGCCCCGCTACGCAGTATTTT | CALSRGPATQYF
TRBJ2-7 | TRBD2 | NA | TRBV25-1 | TGTGCCAGCAGTGAATTCTGGATTAGCGGGAGCCCCTACGAGCAGTACTTC | CASSEFWISGSPYEQYF
TRBJ1-2 | NA | NA | TRBV4-2 | TGTGCCAGCAGCCAAGATAAGGTCGGGGACTATGGCTACACCTTC | CASSQDKVGDYGYTF
TRBJ1-6 | NA | NA | TRBV30 | TGTGCCTGGAACCCTACACACTTGGAACCCCTCCACTTT | CAWNPTHLEPLHF
TRBJ2-7 | TRBD2 | NA | TRBV29-1 | TGCAGCGTTGATGGCGGGAGCGTATACGAGCAGTACTTC | CSVDGGSVYEQYF
TRBJ2-7 | TRBD1 | NA | TRBV5-5 | TGTGCCAGCAGCTCCGGGACAGGCTGGGACGAGCAGTACTTC | CASSSGTGWDEQYF
TRBJ2-7 | NA | NA | TRBV6-5 | TGTGCCAGCAGTTACTCTTCGGGACTCTCCTACGAGCAGTACTTC | CASSYSSGLSYEQYF
TRBJ2-1 | TRBD2 | NA | TRBV18 | TGTGCCAGCTCACCCACCCATCTAGCGGGGAGACACAATGAGCAGTTCTTC | CASSPTHLAGRHNEQFF
TRBJ1-2 | NA | NA | TRBV18 | TGTGCCAGCTCAATGGCAGGGCAAACCGACTATGGCTACACCTTC | CASSMAGQTDYGYTF
TRBJ1-4 | NA | NA | TRBV12-3/TRBV12-4 | TGTGCCACGGGACTCACAACTAATGAAAAACTGTTTTTT | CATGLTTNEKLFF
TRBJ1-5 | TRBD1 | NA | TRBV7-9 | TGTGCCAGCAGCTTAGGACAGGGGGCGGATCAGCCCCAGCATTTT | CASSLGQGADQPQHF
TRBJ1-2 | NA | NA | TRBV28 | TGTGCCAGCAGCCCCACGCTCACACAGGATAGCTACACCTTC | CASSPTLTQDSYTF
TRBJ1-1 | NA | NA | TRBV5-6 | TGTGCCAGCAGCTCACCGACTGACATGAACACTGAAGCTTTCTTT | CASSSPTDMNTEAFF
TRBJ2-7 | TRBD2 | few | TRBV6-5 | TGTGCCAGCAGTTACCAAACTAGCGGCGAGCAGTACTTC | CASSYQTSGEQYF
TRBJ1-4 | TRBD1 | NA | TRBV28 | TGTGCCAGCAGCATTGGGACAGTTGGAGATGGAGAAAAACTGTTTTTT | CASSIGTVGDGEKLFF
TRBJ2-7 | NA | NA | TRBV11-3 | TGTGCCAGCAGCTTAGGAAAGGGCTCCTACGAGCAGTACTTC | CASSLGKGSYEQYF
TRBJ1-2 | NA | once | TRBV16 | TGTGCCAGCAGCCTTGGGATGAACGGCTACACCTTC | CASSLGMNGYTF
TRBJ2-1 | NA | NA | TRBV2 | TGTGCCAGCACCTTGGATCTCGCACTCTACAATGAGCAGTTCTTC | CASTLDLALYNEQFF
TRBJ1-4 | NA | NA | TRBV28 | TGTGCCAGCAGAAATCAGGGTGCAACTAATGAAAAACTGTTTTTT | CASRNQGATNEKLFF
TRBJ2-7 | NA | NA | TRBV18 | TGTGCCAGCTCACCTCTAATCAACCGCCCCTACGAGCAGTACTTC | CASSPLINRPYEQYF
TRBJ2-5 | TRBD2 | once | TRBV7-8 | TGTGCCAGCAGCGGCTGGGGGGGGACTAGCGGGATTAGGGAGACCCAGTACTTC | CASSGWGGTSGIRETQYF
TRBJ2-7 | TRBD2 | once | TRBV27 | TGTGCCAGCAGTTTTTTGACTAGCGGGAGAGGCGTAAACTACGAGCAGTACTTC | CASSFLTSGRGVNYEQYF
TRBJ1-1 | NA | NA | TRBV6-6 | TGTGCCAGCAGTTACCACAGCGGGGACACTGAAGCTTTCTTT | CASSYHSGDTEAFF